These 15 T cell receptor beta chains were sequenced from one sample in a study of shared clonotypes between healthy human individuals. The method was immunoSEQ multiplex PCR; TCRdb's version includes in-frame clones alone and lacks a portion of them. The table has about 1 million clones, about 75% seen once. Sequenced input: memory CD4+ T cells sorted from blood. Subset of the sample: CD45RA-negative fraction. These receptors all stem from a man between 18 and 35 years old in good health.

The chain links TRBV18 to TRBJ1-5; D perhaps matches TRBD1 (5 bases). Looked up from germline, CDR1 is KGHSH and CDR2 is LQKENI. Deletions cut 5 bases from V and 4 bases from J, with 9 bases between. This CDR3 spans 13 amino acids. This CDR3 is CASSGDLNQPQHF. CDR3 nucleotide sequence: TGTGCCAGCTCAGGGGACCTGAATCAGCCCCAGCATTTT. Using reference TRBV18 and TRBJ1-5 for the parts outside the CDR3, the full variable domain is NAGVMQNPRHLVRRRGQEARLRCSPMKGHSHVYWYRQLPEEGLKFMVYLQKENIIDESGMPKERFSAEFPKEGPSILRIQQVVRGDSAAYFCASSGDLNQPQHFGDGTRLSIL.

Turning to this clone: The sample carries other DNA sequences with the same CDR3. The J gene is TRBJ2-5, the V gene TRBV7-2; 8 bases map to TRBD2. Losses at the gene ends were 2 bases for V and 4 bases for J; bases not matched to a gene: 6. The V gene's germline CDR1 is SGHTA and CDR2 FQGNSA. The CDR3 runs 15 residues. CDR3 amino acids: CASSLNGGAGETQYF. Written as DNA, the CDR3 is TGTGCCAGCAGCTTAAACGGGGGGGCAGGAGAGACCCAGTACTTC.

The rearrangement links TRBV28 to TRBJ1-2; D possibly corresponds to TRBD1 (6 bases). The CDR3 spans 14 residues. V lost 5 bases, J lost 4 bases, and 14 bases lay in between. The V gene's germline CDR1 is MDHEN and CDR2 SYDVKM. The CDR3 loop reads CASSASGRGYGYTF. The CDR3 DNA follows: TGTGCCAGCAGTGCCTCCGGCAGGGGCTATGGCTACACCTTC.

This clone was detected once. V gene TRBV9 combines with J gene TRBJ1-2; 7 positions agree with TRBD1. Germline CDR1 SGDLS, CDR2 YYNGEE. V shed 4 bases, J shed 2 bases, and the junction held 2 bases outside the gene matches. The CDR3 sequence is 13 residues long. CDR3 DNA: TGTGCCAGCAGCCAGGACAGGAACTATGGCTACACCTTC. This translates into CASSQDRNYGYTF.

The gene calls are TRBV18 and TRBJ1-2; TRBD1 is a possible D gene (5 bases). Germline V CDR1 and CDR2: KGHSH, LQKENI. The CDR3 totals 13 residues. Between the trimmed V and J ends, which lost 3 bases and 7 bases, there was a span of 12 bases. The CDR3 sequence is CASSPTGAPGYTF. The CDR3, as DNA: TGTGCCAGCTCACCGACCGGGGCGCCTGGCTACACCTTC.

This clone is a singleton in its sample. The chain is built from TRBV9 and TRBJ2-1; the match to TRBD2 covers 9 bases. Trimming removed 3 bases from V and 2 bases from J; junction bases left unmatched: 6. The CDR3 consists of 16 residues. Germline V lookup: CDR1 SGDLS, CDR2 YYNGEE. CDR3 bases: TGTGCCAGCAGCGAGGGGGGACTAGCAGCCTACAATGAGCAGTTCTTC. Translation gives CASSEGGLAAYNEQFF.

The table lists this clone with a few counts. The rearrangement joins TRBV6-5 to TRBJ1-2; possible D gene TRBD1, 6 bases. V dropped 7 bases and J dropped 4 bases, with 16 bases sitting between them. The CDR3 runs to 14 residues. The germline V gene has CDR1 MNHEY and CDR2 SVGAGI. As DNA, the CDR3 is TGTGCCAGCAAAACGGGGGGCACGACCTATGGCTACACCTTC. Protein product: CASKTGGTTYGYTF.

The CDR3, as DNA: TGTGCCAGCAGTTTGACTAGCGGGGGGGAGACCCAGTACTTC. Translating gives CASSLTSGGETQYF. This sequence joins TRBV27 and TRBJ2-5; the match to TRBD2 covers 13 bases. The trim removed 3 bases at V and 5 bases at J, leaving 0 bases unmatched. This CDR3 spans 14 amino acids. Germline V gives CDR1 MNHEY, CDR2 SMNVEV (reference sequence).

This rearrangement joins TRBV5-1 to TRBJ1-4; TRBD1 matches at 11 bases. Germline loops: CDR1 SGHRS, CDR2 YFSETQ. This CDR3 region has 15 residues. V shed 2 bases and J 7 bases; nucleotides not matched to a gene: 4. CDR3 protein: CASSFGQGAGEKLFF. The CDR3 DNA reads TGCGCCAGCAGCTTCGGACAGGGGGCTGGTGAAAAACTGTTTTTT.

This clone was observed a single time. The chain links TRBV4-1 to TRBJ2-6; TRBD1 agrees at 9 bases. The junction had 2 bases not matched to a gene; V was cut back by 2 bases and J by 3 bases. The CDR3 contains 16 residues. CDR1 and CDR2 from the germline V gene are MGHRA and YSYEKL. DNA for the CDR3: TGCGCCAGCAGCCAATACAGGGGGCGTGGGGCCAACGTCCTGACTTTC. Translation: CASSQYRGRGANVLTF.

The chain combines TRBV11-1 with TRBJ2-5; 7 bases align to TRBD2. The CDR3 spans 13 residues. The ends lost 5 bases at V and 7 bases at J; junction bases unmatched: 7. Germline CDR1 and CDR2: SGHAT and FQDESV (reference sequence). The CDR3 loop reads CASSPRGKATQYF. As DNA, the CDR3 is TGTGCCAGCAGCCCGCGGGGGAAAGCGACCCAGTACTTC.

The rearrangement uses TRBV5-4 and TRBJ2-7; a possible D gene is TRBD1 (5 bases). The V gene's germline CDR1 is SGHNT and CDR2 YYREEE (reference sequence). Trimming cost V 0 bases and J 3 bases, with 13 bases left between them. The CDR3 covers 15 residues. The CDR3 nucleotides are TGTGCCAGCAGCTTGGGGCAGGGAACTATCTACGAGCAGTACTTC. It encodes CASSLGQGTIYEQYF.

The chain recombines TRBV19 with TRBJ1-5; D is possibly TRBD1 (5 bases). The V end was cut by 5 bases, the J end by 4 bases, with 12 bases between. The CDR3 spans 14 residues. Germline lookup yields CDR1 LNHDA and CDR2 SQIVND (reference sequence). The CDR3: CASSFGGKNQPQHF. CDR3 sequence (DNA): TGTGCCAGTAGTTTTGGGGGAAAAAATCAGCCCCAGCATTTT. The full variable domain, completed using reference TRBV19 and TRBJ1-5, is DGGITQSPKYLFRKEGQNVTLSCEQNLNHDAMYWYRQDPGQGLRLIYYSQIVNDFQKGDIAEGYSVSREKKESFPLTVTSAQKNPTAFYLCASSFGGKNQPQHFGDGTRLSIL.

The rearrangement joins TRBV5-4 to TRBJ1-4, with D tentatively TRBD1 (5 bases). V was cut by 4 bases and J by 8 bases, with 18 bases left in between. The germline V gene encodes CDR1 SGHNT and CDR2 YYREEE (reference sequence). CDR3 length equals 15 residues. The CDR3: CASSSGQGRGEKLFF. As DNA, the CDR3 is TGTGCCAGCAGCAGCGGACAAGGCCGAGGCGAAAAACTGTTTTTT. Full variable domain (missing parts from reference TRBV5-4 and TRBJ1-4): ETGVTQSPTHLIKTRGQQVTLRCSSQSGHNTVSWYQQALGQGPQFIFQYYREEENGRGNFPPRFSGLQFPNYSSELNVNALELDDSALYLCASSSGQGRGEKLFFGSGTQLSVL.

J is TRBJ2-3 and V is TRBV29-1; 7 bases are a match to TRBD2. After removal of 4 bases from V and 3 bases from J, the junction contained 7 bases not matched to a gene. Germline V gene sequence: CDR1 SQVTM, CDR2 ANQGSEA. The CDR3 runs 14 residues. CDR3 DNA: TGCAGCGTTGGTACTAGCGAGGCTACAGATACGCAGTATTTT. As protein: CSVGTSEATDTQYF.